The subject of this entry is one T cell receptor beta chain. The antigen is unknown. This table comes from immunoSEQ multiplex PCR, and its TCRdb copy is limited to in-frame clones, with some not included. The repertoire holds approximately 30,000 clones, roughly 90% seen once, with about 3% in the top ten. This entry is derived from a study of T cells in localized non-small cell lung cancer. Regarding the study as a whole: T cell clonality was highest in uninvolved adjacent lung, above tumor. Adjacent lung tissue had a median roughly 52 of the top 100 clones found in the tumor.

This CDR3 is built from 15 residues. V shed 4 bases, J shed 4 bases, and the junction held 6 bases outside the gene matches. Germline V gene lookup returns CDR1 SGHRS and CDR2 YFSETQ. This specimen was peripheral blood, taken before any cancer treatment. The V call is TRBV5-1, the J call TRBJ1-1; 11 bases agree with TRBD1. The source is a woman between 18 and 49 years old with stage I lung adenocarcinoma. CDR3 sequence: CASSPGTGGSTEAFF. The CDR3 DNA reads as TGCGCCAGCAGCCCGGGGACAGGGGGTAGCACTGAAGCTTTCTTT.